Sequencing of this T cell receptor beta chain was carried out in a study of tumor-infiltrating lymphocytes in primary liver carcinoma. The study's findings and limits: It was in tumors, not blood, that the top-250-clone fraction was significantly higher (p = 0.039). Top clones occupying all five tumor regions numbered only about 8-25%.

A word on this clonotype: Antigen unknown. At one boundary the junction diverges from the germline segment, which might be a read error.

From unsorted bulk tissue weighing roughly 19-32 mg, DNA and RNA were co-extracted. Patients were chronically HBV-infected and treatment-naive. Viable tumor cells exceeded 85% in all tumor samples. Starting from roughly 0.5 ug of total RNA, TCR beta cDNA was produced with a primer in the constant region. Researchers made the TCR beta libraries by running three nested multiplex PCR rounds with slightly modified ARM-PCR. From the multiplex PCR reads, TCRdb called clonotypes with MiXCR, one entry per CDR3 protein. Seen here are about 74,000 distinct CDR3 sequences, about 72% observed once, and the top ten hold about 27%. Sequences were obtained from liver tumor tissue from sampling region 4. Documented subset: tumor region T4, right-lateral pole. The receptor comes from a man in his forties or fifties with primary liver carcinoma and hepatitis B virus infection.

The CDR3 DNA follows: TGTGCAAGCAGCTTTGGTCGGGGCAGGGTCGGCACCGGGGAGCTGTTTTTT. This encodes CASSFGRGRVGTGELFF. This chain links TRBV11-2 with TRBJ2-2, with D perhaps assigned TRBD1 or TRBD2 (5 bases each). Per germline, CDR1 SGHAT and CDR2 FQNNGV. This CDR3 has 17 residues. The full variable domain, its missing parts supplied by reference TRBV11-2 and TRBJ2-2, is EAGVAQSPRYKIIEKRQSVAFWCNPISGHATLYWYQQILGQGPKLLIQFQNNGVVDDSQLPKDRFSAERLKGVDSTLKIQPAKLEDSAVYLCASSFGRGRVGTGELFFGEGSRLTVL.